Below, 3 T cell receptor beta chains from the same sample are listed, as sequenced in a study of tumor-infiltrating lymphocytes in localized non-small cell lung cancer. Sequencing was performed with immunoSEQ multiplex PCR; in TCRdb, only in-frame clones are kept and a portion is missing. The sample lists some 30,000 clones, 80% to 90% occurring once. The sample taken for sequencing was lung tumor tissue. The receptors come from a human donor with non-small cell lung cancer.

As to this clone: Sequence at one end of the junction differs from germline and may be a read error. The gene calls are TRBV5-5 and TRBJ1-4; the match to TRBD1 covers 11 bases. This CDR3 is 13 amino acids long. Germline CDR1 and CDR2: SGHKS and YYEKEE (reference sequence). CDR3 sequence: CASSFNRGTGGVF. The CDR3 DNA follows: TGTGCCAGCAGCTTCAACCGAGGGACAGGGGGAGTATTT.

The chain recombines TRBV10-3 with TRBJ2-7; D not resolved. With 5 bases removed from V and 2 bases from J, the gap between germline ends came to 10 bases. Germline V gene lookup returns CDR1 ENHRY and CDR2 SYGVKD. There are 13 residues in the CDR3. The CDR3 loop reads CAISRTGAYEQYF. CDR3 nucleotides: TGTGCCATCAGTCGGACCGGAGCCTACGAGCAGTACTTC.

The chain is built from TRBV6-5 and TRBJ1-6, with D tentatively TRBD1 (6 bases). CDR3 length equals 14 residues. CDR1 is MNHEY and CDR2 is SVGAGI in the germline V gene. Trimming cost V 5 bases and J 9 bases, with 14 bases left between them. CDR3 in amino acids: CASSAGTKASPLHF. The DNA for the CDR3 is TGTGCCAGCAGTGCCGGGACAAAGGCTTCACCCCTCCACTTT.